Listed here are 28 T cell receptor beta chains from one sample, sequenced in a study of shared clonotypes between healthy human individuals. Sequenced by immunoSEQ multiplex PCR; TCRdb stores in-frame clones only, minus some. The sample shows around 2.5 million clones, over 85% of them seen only once. Specimen: naive CD4+ T cells from PBMCs. Sample subset: CD45RA+ positively selected. All receptors derive from a man aged 18 to 29 in good health. Some clones in this sample may be carry-over from other donors' samples.

This clone was picked up a small number of times. This chain connects TRBV9 to TRBJ1-1; D is possibly TRBD1 (5 bases). The CDR3 consists of 14 residues. CDR1 and CDR2 (germline): SGDLS, YYNGEE. V lost 4 bases to trimming and J lost 3 bases, with 13 bases between them. CDR3 sequence reads: CASSLTSGDTEAFF. The CDR3 bases are TGTGCCAGCAGCCTAACTTCGGGGGACACTGAAGCTTTCTTT. Combining the CDR3 with reference TRBV9 and TRBJ1-1 gives the whole variable domain DSGVTQTPKHLITATGQRVTLRCSPRSGDLSVYWYQQSLDQGLQFLIQYYNGEERAKGNILERFSAQQFPDLHSELNLSSLELGDSALYFCASSLTSGDTEAFFGQGTRLTVV.

The chain links TRBV6-8 to TRBJ2-1; possible D gene TRBD2, 6 bases. The CDR3 sequence is 17 residues long. V shed 0 bases and J shed 6 bases, with 18 bases lying between them. CDR1 is MNHGY and CDR2 is SAAAGT in the germline V gene. CDR3 region: CASSYSGWPGTRNEQFF. Written as DNA, the CDR3 is TGTGCCAGCAGTTACTCGGGGTGGCCAGGGACTCGCAATGAGCAGTTCTTC.

V is TRBV5-4 and J is TRBJ2-3; 12 bases agree with TRBD1. V was pared by 5 bases and J by 5 bases, with 3 bases of the junction left unmatched. Germline V CDR1 and CDR2: SGHNT, YYREEE (reference sequence). The CDR3 sequence is 14 residues long. Written as DNA, the CDR3 is TGTGCCAGCAGGCGGGACAGGGGGCAAGATACGCAGTATTTT. Translating it yields CASRRDRGQDTQYF.

The CDR3 DNA reads as TGTGCCAGCTCACCACCCCTAGCGGGAGGTCAAAGCTCCTACAATGAGCAGTTCTTC. Its translation: CASSPPLAGGQSSYNEQFF. The chain uses TRBV18 and TRBJ2-1; 11 bases are shared with TRBD2. CDR3 length: 19 residues. Germline lookup yields CDR1 KGHSH and CDR2 LQKENI. The J segment lost 0 bases and the V segment lost 0 bases, leaving 7 bases of the junction unmatched.

The J gene is TRBJ2-3, the V gene TRBV27; unclear D gene. This CDR3 spans 14 amino acids. Germline loops: CDR1 MNHEY, CDR2 SMNVEV (reference sequence). With 6 bases removed from V and 1 base from J, the gap between germline ends came to 11 bases. CDR3 nucleotides: TGTGCCAGCAGGGCCCCTCGAGGCACAGATACGCAGTATTTT. As protein: CASRAPRGTDTQYF.

The CDR3 sequence: CASSLGPQAQETQYF. For the CDR3, the DNA is TGTGCCAGCAGCTTGGGGCCGCAGGCTCAAGAGACCCAGTACTTC. The chain is built from TRBV7-6 and TRBJ2-5, with D perhaps matching TRBD1 (5 bases). The V end was cut by 3 bases, the J end by 2 bases, with 13 bases between. This CDR3 contains 15 residues. Per the germline V gene, CDR1 is SGHVS and CDR2 is FNYEAQ. The full variable domain, in which reference TRBV7-6 and TRBJ2-5 provide the parts outside the CDR3, is GAGVSQSPRYKVTKRGQDVALRCDPISGHVSLYWYRQALGQGPEFLTYFNYEAQQDKSGLPNDRFSAERPEGSISTLTIQRTEQRDSAMYRCASSLGPQAQETQYFGPGTRLLVL.

This chain joins TRBV5-4 and TRBJ2-5; D possibly corresponds to TRBD2 (6 bases). The V end was cut by 4 bases, the J end by 3 bases, with 19 bases between. The CDR3 totals 16 residues. Germline CDR1 reads SGHNT; CDR2 reads YYREEE (reference sequence). The CDR3, as DNA: TGTGCCAGCAGCCCCTCTAGCGTGCGGGGCAAAGAGACCCAGTACTTC. Its translation: CASSPSSVRGKETQYF.

V gene TRBV18 combines with J gene TRBJ2-7; 8 nucleotides agree with TRBD1. CDR3 length: 15 residues. V was clipped by 0 bases and J by 2 bases; unmatched bases: 3. Per the germline V gene, CDR1 is KGHSH and CDR2 is LQKENI. The CDR3 reads CASSPPTGGTYEQYF. CDR3 DNA sequence: TGTGCCAGCTCACCACCTACAGGGGGAACCTACGAGCAGTACTTC.

This clone showed up just once. Other DNA sequences in this sample translate to the same CDR3. This chain joins TRBV29-1 and TRBJ2-5; no firm D call. The V gene lost 4 bases and the J gene lost 2 bases, with 5 bases spanning the gap. Germline V CDR1 and CDR2: SQVTM, ANQGSEA. The CDR3 is made up of 11 amino acids. The CDR3 coding sequence is TGCAGCGTTGGTGGGCAAGAGACCCAGTACTTC. It codes for CSVGGQETQYF.

The chain has TRBV9 and TRBJ2-1; D possibly corresponds to TRBD2 (6 bases). The V gene's germline CDR1 is SGDLS and CDR2 YYNGEE. Trimming took 0 bases from V and 9 from J, leaving 16 bases between them. The CDR3 loop spans 15 amino acids. The CDR3 here is CASSVGTPRGIEQFF. The CDR3 DNA sequence: TGTGCCAGCAGCGTAGGAACACCCCGGGGGATTGAGCAGTTCTTC.

Concerning this clone: Different DNA sequences within this sample yield the same CDR3. V and J are TRBV11-3 and TRBJ2-7, with a possible D match to TRBD2 (6 bases). Trimming took off 3 bases at V and 1 base at J, with 10 bases between the two ends. The CDR3 runs 14 residues. Germline loops: CDR1 SGHNT, CDR2 YENEEA. The CDR3 coding sequence is TGTGCCAGCAGCTTGGAGGGCGGTTCCTACGAGCAGTACTTC. This codes for CASSLEGGSYEQYF.

The V call is TRBV14, the J call TRBJ2-2; D is perhaps TRBD1 or TRBD2 (6 bases each). There are 15 residues in the CDR3. The ends were cut back, 0 bases at V and 6 bases at J, with 11 bases in the middle. Germline V gene lookup returns CDR1 SGHDN and CDR2 FVKESK. CDR3 sequence reads: CASSQESGEAGELFF. CDR3 DNA: TGTGCCAGCAGCCAAGAGTCAGGGGAGGCCGGGGAGCTGTTTTTT.

For this clone: Other nucleotide sequences from this sample produce the same CDR3. The CDR3 loop reads CASSGQGYGYTF. The CDR3 DNA reads TGTGCCAGCAGCGGGCAGGGCTATGGCTACACCTTC. The chain carries TRBV27 and TRBJ1-2; D possibly corresponds to TRBD1 (5 bases). The CDR3 covers 12 residues. The V gene's germline CDR1 is MNHEY and CDR2 SMNVEV (reference sequence). Trimming removed 6 bases from V and 4 bases from J, with 9 bases in between.

The chain has TRBV28 and TRBJ1-2; no definite D call. This CDR3 is built from 13 residues. Germline V gene sequence: CDR1 MDHEN, CDR2 SYDVKM. Trimming stripped 7 bases from V and 4 bases from J, with 13 bases between. In nucleotides, the CDR3 is TGTGCCAGCACCCCCGGACTTCGCTATGGCTACACCTTC. Translating gives CASTPGLRYGYTF.

The chain has TRBV4-3 and TRBJ2-1; TRBD2 agrees at 8 bases. V lost 5 bases, J lost 8 bases, and 2 bases stayed unmatched. The CDR3 loop spans 12 amino acids. Germline values: CDR1 LGHNA, CDR2 YSLEER. The CDR3 loop reads CASSALADEQFF. DNA of the CDR3: TGCGCCAGCAGCGCACTAGCGGATGAGCAGTTCTTC.

This clone was observed a few times. Other DNA sequences in the sample encode the same CDR3. This chain connects TRBV29-1 to TRBJ1-1, with D perhaps matching TRBD1 (5 bases). The CDR3 consists of 13 residues. The V end lost 1 base, the J end lost 4 bases, and 10 bases lay between the germline ends. The V gene's germline CDR1 is SQVTM and CDR2 ANQGSEA. CDR3 nucleotides: TGCAGCGTTGAAGCGGGGGGAGGCACTGAAGCTTTCTTT. Translation gives CSVEAGGGTEAFF.

In regard to this clone: This specimen includes other DNA sequences encoding the same CDR3. CDR3 coding DNA: TGCGCCAGCAGCCCCGGGGGAGGGCCTGAAGCTTTCTTT. This encodes CASSPGGGPEAFF. This rearrangement joins TRBV5-1 to TRBJ1-1, with D possibly matching TRBD1 (5 bases). Per the germline V gene, CDR1 is SGHRS and CDR2 is YFSETQ. Trimming shortened V by 4 bases and J by 6 bases, and 13 bases separated the two germline ends. This CDR3 region has 13 residues.

The rearrangement links TRBV5-1 to TRBJ1-2; no firm D call. Germline CDR1 is SGHRS and CDR2 is YFSETQ. Trimming pared 4 bases from V and 4 bases from J, leaving 8 bases between. This CDR3 has 12 amino acids. Here the CDR3 DNA reads TGCGCCAGCAGCGGATCAGGCTATGGCTACACCTTC. Amino acids: CASSGSGYGYTF.

V gene TRBV7-9 combines with J gene TRBJ2-2; 15 bases line up with TRBD2. Per the germline V gene, CDR1 is SEHNR and CDR2 is FQNEAQ (reference sequence). The CDR3 has 17 residues. Trimming took 5 bases from V and 4 from J; bases not matched to a gene: 5. CDR3 nucleotides: TGTGCCAGCAGCCCGGGACTAGCGGGAGGAGGCACCGGGGAGCTGTTTTTT. It is translated as CASSPGLAGGGTGELFF.

The chain couples TRBV21-1 to TRBJ2-1; the table calls TRBD2, which could not be checked here. TRBV21-1 is a documented pseudogene. The CDR3 is made up of 18 amino acids. The CDR3 protein is CASSTLYEIAGGGPEQFF. The CDR3 DNA reads as TGTGCCAGCAGCACGCTCTACGAAATAGCGGGAGGGGGGCCTGAGCAGTTCTTC.

The V and J genes are TRBV6-5 and TRBJ1-1; D not certain. The germline CDR1 and CDR2 sequences are MNHEY and SVGAGI. This CDR3 contains 13 residues. V dropped 0 bases and J dropped 6 bases, with 8 bases sitting between them. The CDR3 DNA sequence: TGTGCCAGCAGTTACTCTGGGTTCGCTGAAGCTTTCTTT. Protein: CASSYSGFAEAFF.

The V and J genes are TRBV27 and TRBJ2-5, with 10 bases fitting TRBD2. The J call is uncertain, as TRBJ2-7 better fits the DNA end. The CDR3 is 16 amino acids. Per the germline V gene, CDR1 is MNHEY and CDR2 is SMNVEV (reference sequence). The DNA for the CDR3 is TGTGCCAGCAGTTTATCGAGAGCTAGCGGGAGTTACGAGCAGTACTTC. It specifies CASSLSRASGSYEQYF.

This clone was seen a handful of times. The V call is TRBV2, the J call TRBJ2-1, with TRBD2 identical over 9 bases. The CDR3 is 15 amino acids. The junction had 9 bases not matched to a gene; V was cut back by 4 bases and J by 8 bases. The germline gives CDR1 SNHLY, CDR2 FYNNEI. CDR3 region: CASSGSGGPEDEQFF. As DNA, the CDR3 is TGTGCCAGCAGTGGTAGCGGGGGACCCGAGGATGAGCAGTTCTTC. The full variable domain, completed using reference TRBV2 and TRBJ2-1, is EPEVTQTPSHQVTQMGQEVILRCVPISNHLYFYWYRQILGQKVEFLVSFYNNEISEKSEIFDDQFSVERPDGSNFTLKIRSTKLEDSAMYFCASSGSGGPEDEQFFGPGTRLTVL.

The gene calls are TRBV7-2 and TRBJ2-4; D remains unclear. The CDR3 contains 16 residues. Trimming took 0 bases from V and 7 from J, leaving 16 bases between them. The germline gives CDR1 SGHTA, CDR2 FQGNSA. CDR3 in amino acids: CASSLASTERLNIQYF. The CDR3, as DNA: TGTGCCAGCAGCTTAGCGTCGACGGAGCGACTGAACATTCAGTACTTC.

The rearrangement links TRBV14 to TRBJ1-2; D gene unclear. CDR3 length: 15 residues. V lost 1 base, J lost 7 bases, and 16 bases lay in between. Germline loops: CDR1 SGHDN, CDR2 FVKESK. CDR3 sequence reads: CASSQAWSVLAGYTF. The DNA of the CDR3 is TGTGCCAGCAGCCAAGCGTGGTCGGTTCTAGCTGGCTACACCTTC. Looking up the rest from reference TRBV14 and TRBJ1-2 gives the full variable domain: EAGVTQFPSHSVIEKGQTVTLRCDPISGHDNLYWYRRVMGKEIKFLLHFVKESKQDESGMPNNRFLAERTGGTYSTLKVQPAELEDSGVYFCASSQAWSVLAGYTFGSGTRLTVV.

The V call is TRBV11-2, the J call TRBJ2-1; no reliable D call. V lost 5 bases to trimming and J lost 8 bases, with 13 bases between them. The germline gives CDR1 SGHAT, CDR2 FQNNGV. The CDR3 is 13 amino acids. CDR3 protein: CASSPLAFDEQFF. CDR3 nucleotide sequence: TGTGCCAGCAGCCCCCTCGCGTTCGATGAGCAGTTCTTC. The complete variable domain, with remaining parts taken from reference TRBV11-2 and TRBJ2-1, reads EAGVAQSPRYKIIEKRQSVAFWCNPISGHATLYWYQQILGQGPKLLIQFQNNGVVDDSQLPKDRFSAERLKGVDSTLKIQPAKLEDSAVYLCASSPLAFDEQFFGPGTRLTVL.

The chain combines TRBV27 with TRBJ2-7, with 9 bases lining up with TRBD1. The ends lost 5 bases at V and 2 bases at J; junction bases unmatched: 7. Germline loops: CDR1 MNHEY, CDR2 SMNVEV (reference sequence). The CDR3 is 15 amino acids. CDR3 residues: CASSRPGQGTYEQYF. As DNA, the CDR3 is TGTGCCAGCAGTAGACCGGGACAGGGTACCTACGAGCAGTACTTC.

The gene calls are TRBV5-1 and TRBJ2-3; 9 bases align to TRBD1. CDR1 and CDR2 from the germline V gene are SGHRS and YFSETQ. The CDR3 consists of 16 residues. The trim removed 4 bases at V and 4 bases at J, leaving 10 bases unmatched. This CDR3 is CASSLRSTGGPDTQYF. The CDR3 DNA reads TGCGCCAGCAGCCTCCGATCGACAGGGGGGCCAGATACGCAGTATTTT.